The following is a TCR beta chain sequence with its context. It was RNA transcripts that yielded the amplified TCR beta CDR3 regions. The HTBI primer set was used in a first-round RT-PCR of the TCR CDR3. TCRdb reprocessed the multiplex PCR reads via MiXCR and lists one record per CDR3 protein. Of 700,000 or so distinct CDR3 sequences listed, about 14% are singletons. These data are taken from a study of T cells in Graves' hyperthyroidism and ophthalmopathy. PBMCs were collected from an approximately 9.3 ml volume of fresh peripheral blood. Per germline, CDR1 MNHEY and CDR2 SMNVEV (reference sequence). CDR3 length: 15 residues. V was pared by 5 bases and J by 1 base, with 14 bases between.

This TCR was sampled from a woman between 45 and 60 years old with Graves' ophthalmopathy. Sequenced input: blood. V and J are TRBV27 and TRBJ1-1, with TRBD1 as a possible D gene (5 bases). CDR3 coding DNA: TGTGCCAGCAGTCCCAGGGCCGGGAGGAACACTGAAGCTTTCTTT. Its protein is CASSPRAGRNTEAFF.